These T cell receptor beta chains were read from a single sample in a study of T cells after posttransplantation cyclophosphamide. Sequencing used immunoSEQ multiplex PCR; TCRdb keeps in-frame clones, though not all of them. Of about 11,000 clones listed, roughly 96% are singletons. The sequenced material came from naive CD8+ T cells sorted from PBMCs. The source is a man aged 25-45 years in good health and a related stem cell transplant donor. The CDR3 runs from the conserved cysteine through the conserved F or W. D genes are given only for firm matches. The size field is filled for only some rows; it gives once, few, many or a size class.

clone_size	cdr3_length	v_call	j_call	d_call	cdr3_nt	cdr3_aa
.	13	TRBV7-9	TRBJ2-1	.	TGTGCCAGCAGCCCACGACAGGCCGATGAGCAGTTCTTC	CASSPRQADEQFF
few	14	TRBV4-1	TRBJ1-1	.	TGCGCCAGCAGCCAAGTTGGCCCGAACACTGAAGCTTTCTTT	CASSQVGPNTEAFF
.	15	TRBV9	TRBJ2-1	TRBD2	TGTGCCAGCAGCGAGGGACTAGCGGGGGGTAGTGAGCAGTTCTTC	CASSEGLAGGSEQFF
.	15	TRBV28	TRBJ2-3	TRBD2	TGTGCCAGCAGTTTGACTAGCGGGGGGGCGGGGACGCAGTATTTT	CASSLTSGGAGTQYF
.	14	TRBV28	TRBJ2-7	TRBD1	TGTGCCAGCAGGGCGGGACAGGGATCCTACGAGCAGTACTTC	CASRAGQGSYEQYF
once	17	TRBV27	TRBJ1-2	TRBD1	TGTGCCAGCAGTTTCCTAACCGGGACAGGGAACAACTATGGCTACACCTTC	CASSFLTGTGNNYGYTF
.	15	TRBV19	TRBJ2-3	.	TGTGCCAGTAGTATAGTTTCCGCTAGCGCAGATACGCAGTATTTT	CASSIVSASADTQYF
.	13	TRBV29-1	TRBJ1-5	.	TGCAGCGTTGCCCCAGGGAGGTATCAGCCCCAGCATTTT	CSVAPGRYQPQHF
.	16	TRBV2	TRBJ2-5	.	TGTGCCAGCAGGAAGAGGGGGGAGGGGCTCCAAGAGACCCAGTACTTC	CASRKRGEGLQETQYF
.	16	TRBV11-2	TRBJ2-1	TRBD2	TGTGCCAGCAGCCCAAAAGGAGCGGGGGGGCCAGGTGAGCAGTTCTTC	CASSPKGAGGPGEQFF
.	15	TRBV6-5	TRBJ2-3	TRBD1	TGTGCCAGCAGCCCGACAGGGAGAAAATCCGATACGCAGTATTTT	CASSPTGRKSDTQYF
.	15	TRBV19	TRBJ2-1	.	TGTGCCAGTAGTGCCGGACATATCGTCTACAATGAGCAGTTCTTC	CASSAGHIVYNEQFF
once	16	TRBV27	TRBJ1-4	TRBD1	TGTGCCAGCAGTCCCGGGACAGGGGATGGGAAGGGAAAACTGTTTTTT	CASSPGTGDGKGKLFF
once	17	TRBV9	TRBJ2-2	TRBD2	TGTGCCAGCAGCCCCGGACTAGCGGGGACATACACCGGGGAGCTGTTTTTT	CASSPGLAGTYTGELFF
.	14	TRBV9	TRBJ2-3	.	TGTGCCAGCAAGTCCGGGGGGCCCGCAGATACGCAGTATTTT	CASKSGGPADTQYF
.	18	TRBV7-3	TRBJ2-3	TRBD2	TGTGCCAGCAGCTCTGGAAGCGGGGGGGCCAAAGTCACAGATACGCAGTATTTT	CASSSGSGGAKVTDTQYF
.	16	TRBV11-1	TRBJ2-1	TRBD2	TGTGCCAGCAGCTTAACTATTATGGGGGGGTACAATGAGCAGTTCTTC	CASSLTIMGGYNEQFF
.	15	TRBV7-9	TRBJ2-2	.	TGTGCCAGCAGCTTACAGGAATGGTTAACCGGGGAGCTGTTTTTT	CASSLQEWLTGELFF
.	15	TRBV5-4	TRBJ2-7	.	TGTGCCAGCAGCTTGGGTCGGGGATCCTCCTACGAGCAGTACTTC	CASSLGRGSSYEQYF
.	13	TRBV15	TRBJ1-4	TRBD1	TGTGCCACCAGCAGGGACAGGGGGGGAAAACTGTTTTTT	CATSRDRGGKLFF
once	15	TRBV7-9	TRBJ1-1	.	TGTGCCAGCAGCTCTAGGCAGGGGATGAACACTGAAGCTTTCTTT	CASSSRQGMNTEAFF
.	13	TRBV29-1	TRBJ2-1	TRBD2	TGCAGCGTTCAGCGGGGGGGTGACAATGAGCAGTTCTTC	CSVQRGGDNEQFF
.	13	TRBV28	TRBJ1-5	.	TGTGCCAGCAGTTACAGCATCAATCAGCCCCAGCATTTT	CASSYSINQPQHF
few	16	TRBV19	TRBJ1-1	.	TGTGCCAGTAGTACTAGGGAGGCAGGACCTAACACTGAAGCTTTCTTT	CASSTREAGPNTEAFF
.	15	TRBV18	TRBJ1-1	.	TGTGCCAGCTCTCTTAGTTCGACAGGCGCTCCTGAAGCTTTCTTT	CASSLSSTGAPEAFF
.	15	TRBV27	TRBJ1-5	TRBD1	TGTGCCAGCAGTAGTGGGACAGGGGGCAATCAGCCCCAGCATTTT	CASSSGTGGNQPQHF
.	16	TRBV28	TRBJ2-6	.	TGTGCCAGCACGTCCCAGGTCGATTCTGGGGCCAACGTCCTGACTTTC	CASTSQVDSGANVLTF
.	13	TRBV29-1	TRBJ2-7	TRBD2	TGCAGCGTTGAAGCCCTAGCGGGCTACGAGCAGTACTTC	CSVEALAGYEQYF
.	13	TRBV6-5	TRBJ1-5	.	TGTGCCAGCACCCCAGGAATCAATCAGCCCCAGCATTTT	CASTPGINQPQHF
.	14	TRBV9	TRBJ1-1	.	TGTGCCAGCAGCGCAACCGTGGGTCTGGCCGGGGCTTTCTTT	CASSATVGLAGAFF
.	16	TRBV7-6	TRBJ2-5	TRBD1	TGTGCCAGCAGCTTAGCGCACAGGGGGAACGGAGAGACCCAGTACTTC	CASSLAHRGNGETQYF
.	15	TRBV27	TRBJ2-3	.	TGTGCCAGCAGTTCGGGGTGGTCTAGCACAGATACGCAGTATTTT	CASSSGWSSTDTQYF
.	13	TRBV6-6	TRBJ2-7	TRBD1	TGTGCCAGCAGCTTGGGACAGAACTACGAGCAGTACTTC	CASSLGQNYEQYF
.	13	TRBV9	TRBJ1-2	.	TGTGCCAGCAGCTCGTCCCGTAACTATGGCTACACCTTC	CASSSSRNYGYTF
.	14	TRBV12-5	TRBJ2-1	TRBD2	TGTGCTAGTGGTTTGCTAGCGGGAAACAATGAGCAGTTCTTC	CASGLLAGNNEQFF
.	14	TRBV4-1	TRBJ2-1	.	TGCGCCAGCAGCCAAGGTGGTAGCAGCAATGAGCAGTTCTTC	CASSQGGSSNEQFF
.	16	TRBV4-1	TRBJ2-7	.	TGCGCCAGCAGCCATTCACCGGGGAGCGGTGCCTACGAGCAGTACTTC	CASSHSPGSGAYEQYF
.	13	TRBV27	TRBJ1-5	.	TGTGCCAGCAGTTTGAGTCTCGATCAGCCCCAGCATTTT	CASSLSLDQPQHF
.	12	TRBV5-1	TRBJ1-2	.	TGCGCCAGCAGCTTAGAGGGATATGGCTACACCTTC	CASSLEGYGYTF
.	15	TRBV11-3	TRBJ2-1	TRBD2	TGTGCCAGCAGCCAACTAGCGGACTCCTACAATGAGCAGTTCTTC	CASSQLADSYNEQFF
.	19	TRBV2	TRBJ2-3	TRBD2	TGTGCCAGCAGTGTAACTCGCGGGGGGGCTGTAAGTAGTACAGATACGCAGTATTTT	CASSVTRGGAVSSTDTQYF
.	16	TRBV21-1	TRBJ1-4	.	TGTGCCAGCAGCTCCAGAAAGGGGCTGGCTAATGAAAAACTGTTTTTT	CASSSRKGLANEKLFF
.	14	TRBV5-1	TRBJ2-1	.	TGCGCCAGCAGCTTGGCACAGGGTCTCGGCGAGCAGTTCTTC	CASSLAQGLGEQFF
once	16	TRBV19	TRBJ1-5	TRBD1	TGTGCCAGTAGTATGGTGAGGGACAGCAACAATCAGCCCCAGCATTTT	CASSMVRDSNNQPQHF
.	13	TRBV19	TRBJ2-7	.	TGTGCCAGTAGTTGGACAGTCTCCTACGAGCAGTACTTC	CASSWTVSYEQYF
.	14	TRBV11-2	TRBJ2-1	.	TGTGCCAGCAGCTTAGTTCTAGCTAGTTATGAGCAGTTCTTC	CASSLVLASYEQFF
.	14	TRBV7-9	TRBJ1-1	TRBD1	TGTGCCAGCAGCGTGGGACAGGGGGCCACTGAAGCTTTCTTT	CASSVGQGATEAFF
.	13	TRBV7-3	TRBJ2-7	.	TGTGCCAGCAGCTTACCCGGGAGCTACGAGCAGTACTTC	CASSLPGSYEQYF
.	15	TRBV12-5	TRBJ2-2	.	TGTGCTAGTGGTCCTGGGGATGGGGCTCCAAGGGAGCTGTTTTTT	CASGPGDGAPRELFF
once	16	TRBV5-1	TRBJ2-2	TRBD2	TGCGCCAGCAGCGTTAGCGGGGGGCCAACCACCGGGGAGCTGTTTTTT	CASSVSGGPTTGELFF
.	15	TRBV4-1	TRBJ2-2	TRBD1	TGCGCCAGCAGCCAAGAACAGGGGGGCACCGGGGAGCTGTTTTTT	CASSQEQGGTGELFF
.	16	TRBV5-4	TRBJ2-3	TRBD1	TGTGCCAGCAGCTTGATCGGACAGGGGGCCGCAGATACGCAGTATTTT	CASSLIGQGAADTQYF
once	13	TRBV9	TRBJ2-7	TRBD1	TGTGCCAGCAGCGTCGAGGGGGCGCGCGAGCAGTACTTC	CASSVEGAREQYF
.	15	TRBV7-9	TRBJ1-1	TRBD1	TGTGCCAGCAGCATCCGACAGGGGGCGAACACTGAAGCTTTCTTT	CASSIRQGANTEAFF
.	13	TRBV29-1	TRBJ2-3	.	TGCAGCGCACGGGGGGCCCCCACAGATACGCAGTATTTT	CSARGAPTDTQYF
once	14	TRBV10-2	TRBJ2-2	TRBD2	TGCGCCATCCAGACTAGCGGCCTAACCGGGGAGCTGTTTTTT	CAIQTSGLTGELFF
once	16	TRBV11-2	TRBJ2-7	TRBD1	TGTGCCAGCAGCCCGAGCCCCGGGACAGGTCTTTACGAGCAGTACTTC	CASSPSPGTGLYEQYF